One and the same sample provided the 8 T cell receptor beta chains below, sequenced in a study of technical replicates of blood from a few donors. Data came from immunoSEQ multiplex PCR; TCRdb stores just in-frame clones and leaves some out. The table includes fewer than 85,000 clones, about 95% detected once. Sequenced input: T cells isolated from PBMCs. These receptors were taken from a human donor in good health.

The chain combines TRBV7-6 with TRBJ1-4, with unresolved D. With 1 base removed from V and 3 bases from J, the gap between germline ends came to 12 bases. Germline assignment: CDR1 SGHVS and CDR2 FNYEAQ. The CDR3 spans 16 residues. This chain's CDR3 is CASSLGGSGSNEKLFF. In DNA, the CDR3 is TGTGCCAGCAGCTTAGGAGGGTCCGGATCTAATGAAAAACTGTTTTTT. The full variable domain, with the rest looked up from reference TRBV7-6 and TRBJ1-4, is GAGVSQSPRYKVTKRGQDVALRCDPISGHVSLYWYRQALGQGPEFLTYFNYEAQQDKSGLPNDRFSAERPEGSISTLTIQRTEQRDSAMYRCASSLGGSGSNEKLFFGSGTQLSVL.

The V gene is TRBV7-9, the J gene TRBJ1-2, with no clear D. V lost 5 bases and J 8 bases, leaving 18 bases between the germline ends. The CDR3 has 14 amino acids. Germline CDR1 reads SEHNR; CDR2 reads FQNEAQ (reference sequence). CDR3 coding DNA: TGTGCCAGCAGCACGAAGACTGGATCTGGGGGCTACACCTTC. Protein: CASSTKTGSGGYTF.

The genes are TRBV7-9 and TRBJ2-5, with D perhaps TRBD1 (5 bases). The germline V gene encodes CDR1 SEHNR and CDR2 FQNEAQ (reference sequence). This CDR3 comprises 14 residues. V lost 3 bases to trimming and J lost 4 bases, with 12 bases between them. CDR3 sequence reads: CASSFGSGLETQYF. Written as DNA, the CDR3 is TGTGCCAGCAGCTTTGGGTCAGGGCTAGAGACCCAGTACTTC.

The chain uses TRBV18 and TRBJ1-1; D unresolved. The germline V and J ends were trimmed by 6 bases and 3 bases, with 17 bases remaining between them. The CDR3 runs 15 residues. Germline CDR1 reads KGHSH; CDR2 reads LQKENI. Written as DNA, the CDR3 is TGTGCCAGCTCCGTTGAGTACCGCCGGGACACTGAAGCTTTCTTT. This codes for CASSVEYRRDTEAFF. The full variable domain, completed using reference TRBV18 and TRBJ1-1, is NAGVMQNPRHLVRRRGQEARLRCSPMKGHSHVYWYRQLPEEGLKFMVYLQKENIIDESGMPKERFSAEFPKEGPSILRIQQVVRGDSAAYFCASSVEYRRDTEAFFGQGTRLTVV.

The chain uses TRBV9 and TRBJ2-5; 15 bases line up with TRBD2. Germline assignment: CDR1 SGDLS and CDR2 YYNGEE. V trimming: 3 bases; J trimming: 4 bases; junction bases outside the gene matches: 16. This CDR3 region has 20 residues. The CDR3 nucleotides read TGTGCCAGCAGCGCTCCGGGACTAGCGGGAGGAAGGGACCCTCCAGAGACCCAGTACTTC. Translated, it gives CASSAPGLAGGRDPPETQYF.

CDR3 protein: CASSLATSGRALFF. The CDR3 region has the DNA TGTGCCAGCAGCTTAGCCACGAGCGGGAGGGCCCTGTTCTTC. V and J are TRBV7-8 and TRBJ2-1; 10 bases map to TRBD2. Germline V gene sequence: CDR1 SGHVS, CDR2 FQNEAQ. This CDR3 contains 14 residues. Trimming removed 0 bases from V and 15 bases from J; junction bases left unmatched: 8.

The V gene is TRBV6-5, the J gene TRBJ2-7, with D possibly being TRBD1 (5 bases). V was shortened by 2 bases and J by 5 bases, with 7 bases between the two germline ends. Germline V gives CDR1 MNHEY, CDR2 SVGAGI. CDR3 length: 12 residues. The CDR3 here is CASSYGAHEQYF. The CDR3 nucleotides read TGTGCCAGCAGTTACGGGGCCCACGAGCAGTACTTC.

V usage is TRBV15 and J usage is TRBJ2-7; D may be TRBD2 (7 bases). Trimming left V 0 bases short and J 3 bases short, with 21 bases between. Looked up from germline, CDR1 is LNHNV and CDR2 is YYDKDF (reference sequence). The CDR3 length is 18 residues. The CDR3 loop reads CATSRDRKQGGPGYEQYF. The CDR3 region has the DNA TGTGCCACCAGCAGAGATCGGAAACAGGGAGGGCCTGGCTACGAGCAGTACTTC.